One sample yielded the 16 T cell receptor beta chains listed below, sequenced in a study of radiation and T cells in renal cell carcinoma (dated by TCRdb to about 2020). The sample's time point label, decoded: blood 4 weeks post-SBRT, at nephrectomy. Per the publication, the treatment or condition label means: 15 Gy SBRT to primary tumor, nephrectomy 4 weeks later. Library preparation used the immunoSEQ multiplex PCR assay. Here the immuneACCESS table is served through TCRdb, limited to in-frame sequences with V and J called. Missing clones are a known gap in these copies; in checked studies unresolved V genes cover under half, and the rest lacks a known reason. The sample includes some 44,000 clones, with roughly 82% observed a single time. The ten largest make up 27% of the sample. The input for sequencing was blood, taken from a patient whose treatment included radiotherapy and nephrectomy. The receptors originated from a woman in her sixties or seventies with renal cell carcinoma.

This clone was detected only a few times. The genes are TRBV2 and TRBJ2-2, with 12 bases matching TRBD2. V was clipped by 6 bases and J by 5 bases; unmatched bases: 4. This CDR3 comprises 15 residues. Germline V CDR1 and CDR2: SNHLY, FYNNEI. CDR3 sequence reads: CASSPGLAGTGELFF. DNA of the CDR3: TGTGCCAGCAGCCCGGGACTAGCGGGTACCGGGGAGCTGTTTTTT.

By sample fraction, this clone is medium-sized. The rearrangement links TRBV7-9 to TRBJ1-2; D remains ambiguous. Trimming took 5 bases from V and 9 from J, leaving 13 bases between them. Germline values: CDR1 SEHNR, CDR2 FQNEAQ (reference sequence). CDR3 length: 12 amino acids. CDR3: CASSADLASYTF. As DNA, the CDR3 is TGTGCCAGCAGCGCCGACCTAGCCAGCTACACCTTC. The entire variable domain, with the rest obtained from reference TRBV7-9 and TRBJ1-2, is as follows: DTGVSQNPRHKITKRGQNVTFRCDPISEHNRLYWYRQTLGQGPEFLTYFQNEAQLEKSRLLSDRFSAERPKGSFSTLEIQRTEQGDSAMYLCASSADLASYTFGSGTRLTVV.

V usage is TRBV19 and J usage is TRBJ1-4; the D gene is possibly TRBD1 (6 bases). The length of the CDR3 is 13 residues. Per the germline V gene, CDR1 is LNHDA and CDR2 is SQIVND (reference sequence). V lost 8 bases and J 8 bases, leaving 15 bases between the germline ends. As DNA, the CDR3 is TGTGCCAGTCAGGGGCGGGGGAGAGAAAAACTGTTTTTT. Amino acids: CASQGRGREKLFF. The full variable domain, completed using reference TRBV19 and TRBJ1-4, is DGGITQSPKYLFRKEGQNVTLSCEQNLNHDAMYWYRQDPGQGLRLIYYSQIVNDFQKGDIAEGYSVSREKKESFPLTVTSAQKNPTAFYLCASQGRGREKLFFGSGTQLSVL.

This clone was seen only once. The rearrangement links TRBV29-1 to TRBJ2-3; 7 nucleotides line up with TRBD2. The V gene end was trimmed by 2 bases and the J gene end by 2 bases; junction bases not matched to a gene: 7. This CDR3 region has 15 residues. Germline V gene sequence: CDR1 SQVTM, CDR2 ANQGSEA. The CDR3 loop reads CSVETLADITDTQYF. The CDR3 nucleotides read TGCAGCGTTGAAACGCTAGCGGATATCACAGATACGCAGTATTTT.

This clone was observed a handful of times. The chain has TRBV6-6 and TRBJ1-1; 8 nucleotides line up with TRBD1. From germline, CDR1 is MNHNY and CDR2 SVGAGI (reference sequence). CDR3 size: 13 residues. Trimming cost V 6 bases and J 6 bases; bases outside gene matches: 6. CDR3 coding DNA: TGTGCCAGCAGCAGACAGGGGTCGCCTGAAGCTTTCTTT. It codes for CASSRQGSPEAFF.

The rearrangement links TRBV7-9 to TRBJ1-1; 9 bases align to TRBD1. Germline V gene sequence: CDR1 SEHNR, CDR2 FQNEAQ (reference sequence). Trimming took 6 bases from V and 1 from J; bases not matched to a gene: 9. There are 16 residues in the CDR3. The CDR3 reads CASRSTGGGSNTEAFF. The CDR3 DNA follows: TGTGCCAGCAGGAGCACAGGGGGCGGATCGAACACTGAAGCTTTCTTT.

V is TRBV27 and J is TRBJ2-2; 11 nucleotides line up with TRBD2. V was clipped by 4 bases and J by 5 bases; unmatched bases: 6. CDR1 and CDR2 from the germline V gene are MNHEY and SMNVEV (reference sequence). CDR3 length equals 16 residues. CDR3 DNA: TGTGCCAGCAGTTCTATAGCGGGAGGGCCAACCGGGGAGCTGTTTTTT. This gives the protein CASSSIAGGPTGELFF.

This sequence joins TRBV5-5 and TRBJ2-1; D remains unclear. Trimming removed 4 bases from V and 0 bases from J, with 14 bases in between. This CDR3 is 16 amino acids long. The germline V gene has CDR1 SGHKS and CDR2 YYEKEE (reference sequence). This CDR3 reads CASSLGWTNSYNEQFF. The CDR3 DNA sequence: TGTGCCAGCAGCCTCGGGTGGACCAACTCCTACAATGAGCAGTTCTTC.

The chain has TRBV5-6 and TRBJ2-4, with 8 bases fitting TRBD2. From germline, CDR1 is SGHDT and CDR2 YYEEEE. V trimming: 3 bases; J trimming: 10 bases; junction bases outside the gene matches: 3. The length of the CDR3 is 12 residues. CDR3 sequence: CASSSIAGIQYF. The CDR3 DNA is TGTGCCAGCAGCTCGATAGCGGGGATTCAGTACTTC.

V usage is TRBV15 and J usage is TRBJ1-4; perhaps TRBD1 as D (6 bases). Deletions cut 1 base from V and 1 base from J, with 16 bases between. The CDR3 runs 18 residues. CDR1 is LNHNV, CDR2 YYDKDF, per germline (reference sequence). CDR3 residues: CATSRVGGARITNEKLFF. The CDR3, as DNA: TGTGCCACCAGCAGAGTTGGGGGCGCGAGGATAACTAATGAAAAACTGTTTTTT. Using reference TRBV15 and TRBJ1-4 for the parts outside the CDR3, the full variable domain is DAMVIQNPRYQVTQFGKPVTLSCSQTLNHNVMYWYQQKSSQAPKLLFHYYDKDFNNEADTPDNFQSRRPNTSFCFLDIRSPGLGDTAMYLCATSRVGGARITNEKLFFGSGTQLSVL.

V usage is TRBV29-1 and J usage is TRBJ2-3, with D maybe TRBD2 (6 bases). Deletions cut 6 bases from V and 2 bases from J, with 12 bases between. This CDR3 is 13 amino acids long. The germline gives CDR1 SQVTM, CDR2 ANQGSEA. The chain's CDR3 is CSVGGRVTDTQYF. The CDR3 DNA reads TGCAGCGTCGGGGGAAGGGTCACAGATACGCAGTATTTT.

The chain combines TRBV6-5 with TRBJ1-1, with unresolved D. V lost 6 bases to trimming and J lost 4 bases, with 18 bases between them. Germline CDR1 and CDR2: MNHEY and SVGAGI. The CDR3 is 15 amino acids. CDR3 in DNA: TGTGCCAGCAGCCTACCGGGCCCAGGTGGCACTGAAGCTTTCTTT. Residues: CASSLPGPGGTEAFF.

The chain uses TRBV15 and TRBJ1-1; D is ambiguous. Germline loops: CDR1 LNHNV, CDR2 YYDKDF (reference sequence). Trimming stripped 3 bases from V and 3 bases from J, with 11 bases between. This CDR3 region has 14 residues. The CDR3 coding sequence is TGTGCCACCAGCAGCTCCGGGAGGGACACTGAAGCTTTCTTT. It codes for CATSSSGRDTEAFF. Combining the CDR3 with reference TRBV15 and TRBJ1-1 gives the whole variable domain DAMVIQNPRYQVTQFGKPVTLSCSQTLNHNVMYWYQQKSSQAPKLLFHYYDKDFNNEADTPDNFQSRRPNTSFCFLDIRSPGLGDTAMYLCATSSSGRDTEAFFGQGTRLTVV.

This chain joins TRBV11-3 and TRBJ1-1; D perhaps matches TRBD1 (6 bases). V lost 5 bases and J lost 4, with 14 bases in between. This CDR3 is built from 14 residues. Germline V gene lookup returns CDR1 SGHNT and CDR2 YENEEA. The CDR3, as DNA: TGTGCCAGCAGCACAAACCAGGGGAGCACTGAAGCTTTCTTT. It is translated as CASSTNQGSTEAFF.

This chain connects TRBV12-1 to TRBJ2-2. TRBV12-1 is a recognized pseudogene. The CDR3 covers 15 residues. In DNA form, the CDR3 reads TGTGCCAGCAGCTCCAACTCACTAGACAGCGGGGAGCTGTTTTTT. As protein: CASSSNSLDSGELFF.

This sequence joins TRBV19 and TRBJ1-2, with D perhaps matching TRBD1 (5 bases). Looked up from germline, CDR1 is LNHDA and CDR2 is SQIVND (reference sequence). Trimming cost V 3 bases and J 8 bases, with 16 bases left between them. The CDR3 spans 14 residues. CDR3 bases: TGTGCCAGTAGTATCGCCCAGGGAGATTTCGGCTACACCTTC. Its translation is CASSIAQGDFGYTF. Full variable domain (remainder filled in from reference TRBV19 and TRBJ1-2): DGGITQSPKYLFRKEGQNVTLSCEQNLNHDAMYWYRQDPGQGLRLIYYSQIVNDFQKGDIAEGYSVSREKKESFPLTVTSAQKNPTAFYLCASSIAQGDFGYTFGSGTRLTVV.